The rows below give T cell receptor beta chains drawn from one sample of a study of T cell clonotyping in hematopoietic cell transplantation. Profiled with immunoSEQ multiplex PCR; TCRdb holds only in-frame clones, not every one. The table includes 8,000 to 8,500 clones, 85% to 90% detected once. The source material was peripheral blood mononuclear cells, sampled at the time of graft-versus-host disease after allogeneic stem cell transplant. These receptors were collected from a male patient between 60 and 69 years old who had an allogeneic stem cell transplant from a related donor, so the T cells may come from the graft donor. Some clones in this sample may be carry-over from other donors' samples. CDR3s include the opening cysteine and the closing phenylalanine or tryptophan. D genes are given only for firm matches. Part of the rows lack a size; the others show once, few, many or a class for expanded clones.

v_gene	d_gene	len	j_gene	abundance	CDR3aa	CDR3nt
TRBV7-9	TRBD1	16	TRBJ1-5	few	CASSSGTGNSNQPQHF	TGTGCCAGCAGCTCTGGGACAGGCAATAGCAATCAGCCCCAGCATTTT
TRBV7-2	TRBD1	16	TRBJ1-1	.	CASIADRGRIYTEAFF	TGTGCCAGCATCGCAGACAGGGGGCGCATCTACACTGAAGCTTTCTTT
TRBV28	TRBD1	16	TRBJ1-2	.	CASSSWTGKGTYGYTF	TGTGCCAGCAGTTCTTGGACAGGGAAGGGAACCTATGGCTACACCTTC
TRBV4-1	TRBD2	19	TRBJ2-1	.	CASSQRGAGGATRLNEQFF	TGCGCCAGCAGCCAACGGGGAGCGGGGGGGGCTACACGCCTGAATGAGCAGTTCTTC
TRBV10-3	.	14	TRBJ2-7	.	CAISEISGGYEQYF	TGTGCCATCAGTGAGATCAGCGGTGGCTACGAGCAGTACTTC
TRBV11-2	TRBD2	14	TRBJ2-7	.	CASSLIAGVYEQYF	TGTGCCAGCAGCTTAATAGCGGGGGTCTACGAGCAGTACTTC
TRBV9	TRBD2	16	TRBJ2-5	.	CASSVGSGGGQETQYF	TGTGCCAGCAGCGTAGGCTCCGGGGGGGGGCAAGAGACCCAGTACTTC
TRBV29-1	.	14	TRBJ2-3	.	CSVEDGVSTDTQYF	TGCAGCGTTGAAGATGGAGTGAGCACAGATACGCAGTATTTT
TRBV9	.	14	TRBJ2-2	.	CASSVTGSTGELFF	TGTGCCAGCAGCGTAACGGGGAGCACCGGGGAGCTGTTTTTT
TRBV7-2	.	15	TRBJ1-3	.	CASSPDSRTGNTIYF	TGTGCCAGCAGCCCGGACAGCAGGACCGGAAACACCATATATTTT
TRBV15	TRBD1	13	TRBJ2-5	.	CATSRNLDRAQYF	TGTGCCACCAGCAGAAATCTGGACAGGGCCCAGTACTTC
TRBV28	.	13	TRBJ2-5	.	CASSLPGQETQYF	TGTGCCAGCAGTTTACCCGGGCAAGAGACCCAGTACTTC
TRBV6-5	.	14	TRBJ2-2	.	CASKLYRATGELFF	TGTGCCAGCAAATTGTACAGGGCGACCGGGGAGCTGTTTTTT
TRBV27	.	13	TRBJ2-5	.	CASSFTSQSPQYF	TGTGCCAGCAGTTTTACTTCCCAATCGCCCCAGTACTTC
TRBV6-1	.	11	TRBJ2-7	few	CASTLGYEQYF	TGTGCCAGCACCCTAGGCTACGAGCAGTACTTC
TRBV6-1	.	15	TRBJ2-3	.	CASRPVRSSTDTQYF	TGTGCCAGCAGGCCGGTCAGATCTAGCACAGATACGCAGTATTTT
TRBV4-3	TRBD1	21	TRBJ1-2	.	CASSQERGGRANEGGNYGYTF	TGCGCCAGCAGCCAAGAAAGGGGGGGCAGGGCGAACGAAGGGGGCAACTATGGCTACACCTTC
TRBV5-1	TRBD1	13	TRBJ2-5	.	CASSSTGEETQYF	TGCGCCAGCAGCAGTACAGGGGAAGAGACCCAGTACTTC
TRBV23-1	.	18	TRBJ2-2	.	CASSQSPQLVASTGELFF	TGCGCCAGCAGTCAAAGCCCCCAACTGGTCGCAAGCACCGGGGAGCTGTTTTTT
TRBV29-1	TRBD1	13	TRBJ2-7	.	CSVGGQGGYEQYF	TGCAGCGTTGGTGGACAGGGGGGCTACGAGCAGTACTTC
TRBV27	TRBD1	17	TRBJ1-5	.	CASSPLGTGVEGQPQHF	TGTGCCAGCAGTCCCCTGGGGACAGGGGTGGAAGGTCAGCCCCAGCATTTT
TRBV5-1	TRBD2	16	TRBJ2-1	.	CASSLGSGGASNEQFF	TGCGCCAGCAGCTTGGGAAGCGGGGGGGCCTCGAATGAGCAGTTCTTC
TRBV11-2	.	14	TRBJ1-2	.	CASSLEGFGVGYTF	TGTGCCAGCAGCCTCGAGGGGTTCGGGGTTGGCTACACCTTC
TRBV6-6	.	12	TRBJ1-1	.	CASSKAGSEAFF	TGTGCCAGCAGTAAAGCTGGCTCTGAAGCTTTCTTT
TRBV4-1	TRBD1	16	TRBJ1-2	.	CASSQDKQGGGYGYTF	TGCGCCAGCAGCCAAGATAAGCAGGGGGGTGGCTATGGCTACACCTTC
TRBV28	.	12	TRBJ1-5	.	CASSPRAKPQHF	TGTGCCAGCAGTCCTCGGGCCAAACCCCAGCATTTT
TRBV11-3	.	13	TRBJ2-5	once	CASSLGLRKTQYF	TGTGCCAGCAGCTTAGGCCTCCGGAAGACCCAGTACTTC
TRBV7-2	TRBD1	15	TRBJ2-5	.	CASSLDRGAYETQYF	TGTGCCAGCAGCTTAGACAGGGGGGCGTATGAGACCCAGTACTTC
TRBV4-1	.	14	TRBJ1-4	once	CASRVTGFREKLFF	TGCGCCAGCCGAGTAACCGGTTTTAGGGAAAAACTGTTTTTT
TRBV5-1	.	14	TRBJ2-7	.	CASSQGGLLYEQYF	TGCGCCAGCAGCCAGGGGGGGCTACTCTACGAGCAGTACTTC
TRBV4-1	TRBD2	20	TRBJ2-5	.	CASSRYAGLAGGRNQETQYF	TGCGCCAGCAGCCGATACGCTGGACTAGCGGGGGGCCGTAACCAAGAGACCCAGTACTTC
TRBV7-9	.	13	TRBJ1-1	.	CASSWDGNTEAFF	TGTGCCAGCAGCTGGGACGGAAACACTGAAGCTTTCTTT
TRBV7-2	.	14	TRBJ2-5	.	CASSFLPGEETQYF	TGTGCCAGCAGCTTCCTTCCGGGGGAGGAGACCCAGTACTTC
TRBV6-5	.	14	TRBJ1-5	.	CATQSPYSNQPQHF	TGTGCCACCCAATCCCCTTATAGCAATCAGCCCCAGCATTTT
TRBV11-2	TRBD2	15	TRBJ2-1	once	CASSFSGGTYNEQFF	TGTGCCAGCAGCTTCAGCGGGGGGACCTACAATGAGCAGTTCTTC
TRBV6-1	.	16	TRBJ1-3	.	CASSEPWTATGNTIYF	TGTGCCAGCAGTGAACCCTGGACAGCCACTGGAAACACCATATATTTT
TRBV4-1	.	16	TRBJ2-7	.	CASSQDGGGVGYEQYF	TGCGCCAGCAGCCAAGATGGGGGCGGTGTCGGGTACGAGCAGTACTTC
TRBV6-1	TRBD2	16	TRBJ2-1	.	CASSEDVLAGFNEQFF	TGTGCCAGCAGTGAAGACGTACTAGCGGGGTTCAATGAGCAGTTCTTC
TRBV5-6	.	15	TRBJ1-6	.	CASSLGVNYNSPLHF	TGTGCCAGCAGCTTGGGGGTCAACTATAATTCACCCCTCCACTTT
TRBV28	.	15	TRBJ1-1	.	CASSFGGYENTEAFF	TGTGCCAGCAGTTTTGGGGGTTATGAGAACACTGAAGCTTTCTTT
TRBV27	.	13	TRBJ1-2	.	CASSYTENYGYTF	TGTGCCAGCAGCTACACTGAAAACTATGGCTACACCTTC
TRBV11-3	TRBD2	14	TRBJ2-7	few	CASSTGGSSYEQYF	TGTGCCAGCAGCACGGGGGGGAGCTCCTACGAGCAGTACTTC
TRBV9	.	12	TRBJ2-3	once	CASSVRADTQYF	TGTGCCAGCAGCGTACGGGCAGATACGCAGTATTTT
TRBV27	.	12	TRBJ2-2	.	CASSSPPGELFF	TGTGCCAGCAGTTCCCCCCCCGGGGAGCTGTTTTTT
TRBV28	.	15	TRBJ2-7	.	CASSLIGQVSYEQYF	TGTGCCAGCAGCCTCATAGGGCAGGTCTCCTACGAGCAGTACTTC
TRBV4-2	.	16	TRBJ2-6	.	CASSPAMESGANVLTF	TGTGCCAGCAGCCCCGCTATGGAGAGTGGGGCCAACGTCCTGACTTTC
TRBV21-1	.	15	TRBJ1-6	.	CASSNPGWLGSPLHF	TGTGCCAGCAGCAATCCGGGGTGGCTCGGTTCACCCCTCCACTTT
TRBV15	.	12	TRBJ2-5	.	CATSRNQETQYF	TGTGCCACCAGCAGGAACCAAGAGACCCAGTACTTC
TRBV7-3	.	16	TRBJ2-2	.	CASKLSGGSNTGELFF	TGTGCCAGCAAACTATCGGGCGGATCGAACACCGGGGAGCTGTTTTTT
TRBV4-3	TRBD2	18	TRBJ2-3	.	CASSQKTSGGAERDTQYF	TGCGCCAGCAGCCAAAAAACTAGCGGGGGGGCCGAGAGAGATACGCAGTATTTT
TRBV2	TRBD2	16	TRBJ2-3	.	CASSEVWTSGTDTQYF	TGTGCCAGCAGTGAAGTGTGGACTAGCGGCACAGATACGCAGTATTTT
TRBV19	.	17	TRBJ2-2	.	CASSPISEGSRTGELFF	TGTGCCAGTAGTCCGATCTCGGAGGGGTCACGCACCGGGGAGCTGTTTTTT
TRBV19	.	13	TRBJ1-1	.	CARVPGRATEAFF	TGTGCCCGAGTGCCGGGGAGAGCCACTGAAGCTTTCTTT
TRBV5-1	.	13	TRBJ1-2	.	CASSLVGGYGYTF	TGCGCCAGCAGCTTGGTGGGGGGATATGGCTACACCTTC
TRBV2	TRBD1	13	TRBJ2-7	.	CASPGQGADEQYF	TGTGCCAGCCCAGGACAGGGGGCGGACGAGCAGTACTTC
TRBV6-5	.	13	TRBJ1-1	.	CASSDRRNTEAFF	TGTGCCAGCAGTGACAGACGGAACACTGAAGCTTTCTTT
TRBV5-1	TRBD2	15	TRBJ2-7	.	CASSPSSGGSYEQYF	TGCGCCAGCAGCCCCAGTAGCGGGGGCTCCTACGAGCAGTACTTC